A single sample is the source of the 4 T cell receptor beta chains below, sequenced in a study of T-cell memory formation after mild COVID-19. TCRdb used MiXCR to reprocess the 5' RACE reads, holding one entry per CDR3 protein. This sample yields some 490,000 distinct CDR3 sequences, of which about 20% are seen a single time; 9% to 15% belongs to the top ten. Input material: PBMCs or a T cell subset sorted from them (not recorded which). Every receptor here comes from an adult woman who had mild COVID-19 (a few samples of this study predate the infection). Cell type and time point are not known.

Ten or more counts support this clonotype. V and J are TRBV5-1 and TRBJ2-3; 12 bases match TRBD2. The CDR3 covers 18 residues. V lost 2 bases and J lost 5; bases outside the gene matches: 12. Germline V gene lookup returns CDR1 SGHRS and CDR2 YFSETQ. The CDR3: CASSFGLAGLHGGDTQYF. CDR3 in DNA: TGCGCCAGCAGCTTCGGACTAGCGGGGCTCCATGGTGGAGATACGCAGTATTTT. Filled out from reference TRBV5-1 and TRBJ2-3, the complete variable domain reads KAGVTQTPRYLIKTRGQQVTLSCSPISGHRSVSWYQQTPGQGLQFLFEYFSETQRNKGNFPGRFSGRQFSNSRSEMNVSTLELGDSALYLCASSFGLAGLHGGDTQYFGPGTRLTVL.

The chain combines TRBV6-5 with TRBJ2-5; 9 nucleotides match TRBD1. This CDR3 spans 16 amino acids. After removal of 4 bases from V and 1 base from J, the junction contained 7 bases not matched to a gene. Per the germline V gene, CDR1 is MNHEY and CDR2 is SVGAGI. CDR3 protein: CASSSRTGAVQETQYF. The CDR3 bases are TGTGCCAGCAGTTCCAGGACAGGGGCAGTCCAAGAGACCCAGTACTTC.

This clonotype was picked up a small number of times. This chain links TRBV29-1 with TRBJ1-2, with D possibly matching TRBD1 (5 bases). The CDR3 totals 13 residues. Germline V gene lookup returns CDR1 SQVTM and CDR2 ANQGSEA. V lost 4 bases to trimming and J lost 4 bases, with 13 bases between them. CDR3 loop: CSVGTGAFYGYTF. In DNA form, the CDR3 reads TGCAGCGTTGGAACTGGGGCATTCTATGGCTACACCTTC.

Only a few counts were recorded for this clonotype. V is TRBV7-2 and J is TRBJ1-5; a weak D match, TRBD1 (5 bases). The length of the CDR3 is 17 residues. V lost 5 bases, J lost 2 bases, and 19 bases lay in between. CDR1 is SGHTA, CDR2 FQGNSA, per germline. CDR3 amino acids: CASSNRAQGFGNQPQHF. The DNA of the CDR3 is TGTGCCAGCAGCAATAGGGCCCAGGGATTCGGCAATCAGCCCCAGCATTTT. The entire variable domain, with the rest obtained from reference TRBV7-2 and TRBJ1-5, is as follows: GAGVSQSPSNKVTEKGKDVELRCDPISGHTALYWYRQSLGQGLEFLIYFQGNSAPDKSGLPSDRFSAERTGGSVSTLTIQRTQQEDSAVYLCASSNRAQGFGNQPQHFGDGTRLSIL.